What follows is one TCR beta chain and its context. Its antigen is currently unknown. This record belongs to a study of human T cells and chemical hapten exposure. The wider study: An area of 2 cm by approximately 2 cm on upper inner arm skin received 2% DPC for sensitization. Patients had diphenylcyclopropenone applied to the scalp weekly throughout the approximately 25-week study. Among samples, TCR yields varied mainly because of small differences in pooled library volume. Study observations and caveats: Significantly more large CDR3 similarity clusters arose among expanded TCRs than among controls.

TCRdb fed the RACE reads into MiXCR, producing one record per CDR3 protein. The table lists fewer than 400,000 distinct CDR3 sequences, approximately 6.3% of them singletons. Time point given: patch test 1, 2 weeks after DPC sensitization. As for treatment: therapeutic diphenylcyclopropenone sensitization with weekly scalp DPC. The sequences come from whole blood, collected in connection with sensitization to the hapten diphenylcyclopropenone (DPC). The TCR comes from a woman between 18 and 29 years old with alopecia areata. Some clones in this sample may be carry-over from other donors' samples.

CDR3 DNA sequence: TGTGCCAGCAGTGGCATTAGTTCTGGGACAGGGGAGGGTGAGCAGTTCTTC. It is translated as CASSGISSGTGEGEQFF. The chain joins TRBV28 to TRBJ2-1; TRBD1 agrees at 10 bases. There are 17 residues in the CDR3. Unmatched junction bases numbered 16, after V lost 5 bases and J lost 9 bases. Germline CDR1 reads MDHEN; CDR2 reads SYDVKM.